Reported below is one T cell receptor (beta chain). The antigen is undetermined. Treatment meaning: around 19 received Ad26.COV2.S at low or high dose, single or two shots; several received placebo; per-sample allocation not given. Each sample was drawn 63 days after the first injection (of vaccine or placebo). Donation was by an adult aged 18-55 years who was in Boston. CDR1 is SGHTA and CDR2 is FQGTGA in the germline V gene. The CDR3 totals 13 residues. Trimming left V 4 bases short and J 7 bases short, with 14 bases between. Sequencing used immunoSEQ multiplex PCR; TCRdb keeps in-frame clones, though not all of them. Of hundreds of thousands of clones listed, around 87% are singletons. This sample is drawn from a study of Ad26.COV2.S vaccination and SARS-CoV-2 variants. Study outcomes and limitations: Assessments of TCR breadth and depth may have underestimated the total T cell responses.

V and J are TRBV7-3 and TRBJ2-7, with a tentative D call TRBD2 (6 bases). The sample in question was peripheral blood, obtained in a trial of Ad26.COV2.S vaccine versus placebo. The source is a person aged 18-65 years who received the Ad26.COV2.S COVID-19 vaccine or a placebo. The CDR3 here is CASSYGGSGEQYF. For the CDR3, the DNA is TGTGCCAGCAGCTACGGAGGGTCGGGGGAGCAGTACTTC.